The present TCR beta chain was sequenced within a study of shared clonotypes between healthy human individuals. Points from the study as a whole: Rarefaction exposed incomplete sorted-subset sequencing despite large depth. Exclusively blood specimens were collected; tissue repertoires likely differ. Clonotypes shared by all four sorted-subset donors had higher generation probabilities than non-shared clonotypes.

As regards this clone: Its antigen is currently unknown.

The CDR3 extends over 19 amino acids. V lost 2 bases and J lost 6; bases outside the gene matches: 18. Germline lookup yields CDR1 LNHDA and CDR2 SQIVND (reference sequence). CD8 cells classed as naive were CD45RO-negative and positively selected for CCR7, excluding terminally differentiated effector memory CD45RA+ cells. Those who donated were healthy HIV-negative adults, with no recent acute infections or vaccinations reported. Generated by immunoSEQ multiplex PCR, the TCRdb table keeps only in-frame clones and is missing some. Of about 820,000 clones detected, nearly 95% appear once; the ten largest clones hold about 24%.

The specimen was naive CD8+ T cells sorted from blood. The TCR sequence derives from a man between 25 and 39 years old in good health. V and J are TRBV19 and TRBJ2-2; 7 bases agree with TRBD2. For the CDR3, the DNA is TGTGCCAGTAGTATACCCACTCTCGCTCGGGAGGAGTTCTCCGGGGAGCTGTTTTTT. This sequence encodes CASSIPTLAREEFSGELFF.